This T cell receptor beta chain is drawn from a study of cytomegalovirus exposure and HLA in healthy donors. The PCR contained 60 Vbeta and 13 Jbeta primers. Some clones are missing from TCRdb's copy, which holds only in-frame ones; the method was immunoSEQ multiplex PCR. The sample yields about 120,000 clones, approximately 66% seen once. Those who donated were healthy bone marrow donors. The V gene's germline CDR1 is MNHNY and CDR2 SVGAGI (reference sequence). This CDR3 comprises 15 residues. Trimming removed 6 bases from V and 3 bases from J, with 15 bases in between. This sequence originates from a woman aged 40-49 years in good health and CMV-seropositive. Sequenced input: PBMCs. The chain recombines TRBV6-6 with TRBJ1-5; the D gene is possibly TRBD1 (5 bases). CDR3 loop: CASRDQGEVNQPQHF. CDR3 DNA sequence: TGTGCCAGCAGGGACCAAGGGGAAGTCAATCAGCCCCAGCATTTT.